These T cell receptor beta chains were read from a single sample in a study of siplizumab effects on memory and regulatory T cells. The assay was immunoSEQ multiplex PCR, and TCRdb's table has in-frame clones only and misses some. The data hold some 41,000 clones, with 89% observed a single time. Sequenced material: naive CD4+ T cells sorted from blood. Receptor source: a human donor in good health. The CDR3 runs from the conserved cysteine through the conserved F or W. D genes are given only for firm matches. Part of the rows lack a size; the others show once, few, many or a class for expanded clones.

>TRBV11-3|TRBD1|-|TRBJ2-1
CASSTTGVRYNEQFF
TGTGCCAGCAGCACAACAGGGGTAAGGTACAATGAGCAGTTCTTC
>TRBV11-3|TRBD1|-|TRBJ2-7
CASSPGTGKTYEQYF
TGTGCCAGCAGCCCCGGGACAGGAAAGACCTACGAGCAGTACTTC
>TRBV9|-|-|TRBJ2-2
CASSVVMNTGELFF
TGTGCCAGCAGCGTAGTGATGAACACCGGGGAGCTGTTTTTT
>TRBV6-6|-|-|TRBJ2-7
CASSPSSYEQYF
TGTGCCAGCAGCCCCAGCTCCTACGAGCAGTACTTC
>TRBV28|-|-|TRBJ2-2
CASSLGGGGTGELFF
TGTGCCAGCAGTTTAGGGGGTGGCGGCACCGGGGAGCTGTTTTTT
>TRBV9|-|-|TRBJ1-4
CASSARPVFSEKLFF
TGTGCCAGCAGCGCTAGACCAGTATTCAGTGAAAAACTGTTTTTT
>TRBV11-2|-|-|TRBJ1-2
CASSLERYPNYGYTF
TGTGCCAGCAGCTTAGAACGGTACCCAAACTATGGCTACACCTTC
>TRBV7-9|-|-|TRBJ1-2
CASWPDPEYGYTF
TGTGCCAGCTGGCCGGACCCGGAGTATGGCTACACCTTC
>TRBV15|TRBD1|-|TRBJ1-1
CATSRESTGGLTEAFF
TGTGCCACCAGCAGAGAGAGTACAGGGGGCCTCACTGAAGCTTTCTTT
>TRBV6-6|-|-|TRBJ1-5
CASTPRAFLNQPQHF
TGTGCCAGCACCCCCAGGGCCTTTCTCAATCAGCCCCAGCATTTT
>TRBV9|TRBD2|-|TRBJ2-3
CAASGGLGNTQYF
TGTGCCGCCTCGGGGGGGCTTGGGAATACGCAGTATTTT
>TRBV7-9|-|-|TRBJ2-7
CASSLGGDEQYF
TGTGCCAGCAGCTTAGGAGGGGACGAGCAGTACTTC
>TRBV5-1|-|-|TRBJ2-4
CASSLEGENRNIQYF
TGCGCCAGCAGCTTGGAAGGTGAGAATCGAAACATTCAGTACTTC
>TRBV7-9|-|-|TRBJ2-1
CASSLAGVNNEQFF
TGTGCCAGCAGCTTAGCTGGCGTGAACAATGAGCAGTTCTTC
>TRBV6-5|-|-|TRBJ2-1
CASEKGTYNEQFF
TGTGCCAGCGAAAAGGGCACCTACAATGAGCAGTTCTTC
>TRBV7-9|-|-|TRBJ1-1
CASSLEPYTEAFF
TGTGCCAGCAGCTTAGAACCCTACACTGAAGCTTTCTTT
>TRBV6-5|-|-|TRBJ1-6
CASGGTNNSPLHF
TGTGCCAGCGGGGGGACAAATAATTCACCCCTCCACTTT
>TRBV7-3|TRBD1|-|TRBJ2-7
CASRSGTATYEQYF
TGTGCCAGCAGGTCCGGGACAGCAACCTACGAGCAGTACTTC
>TRBV21-1|-|-|TRBJ2-7
CASSNDGQGSEQYF
TGTGCCAGCAGCAATGATGGCCAGGGCAGCGAGCAGTACTTC
>TRBV2|-|-|TRBJ1-2
CASRDGQISRYTF
TGTGCCAGCAGGGATGGACAGATCTCCCGCTACACCTTC
>TRBV5-1|-|-|TRBJ1-2
CASSLVGFEDGYTF
TGCGCCAGCAGCTTGGTTGGGTTTGAGGATGGCTACACCTTC
>TRBV9|TRBD1|-|TRBJ2-2
CASSPTGDGTGELFF
TGTGCCAGCAGCCCGACAGGGGACGGCACCGGGGAGCTGTTTTTT
>TRBV18|-|-|TRBJ2-7
CASSPPGRPYEQYF
TGTGCCAGCTCACCACCAGGGCGCCCCTACGAGCAGTACTTC
>TRBV27|-|-|TRBJ2-1
CASSLRAADLYNEQFF
TGTGCCAGCAGTTTAAGGGCGGCAGACCTCTACAATGAGCAGTTCTTC
>TRBV6-5|TRBD2|-|TRBJ2-3
CASSYSVLAGDTQYF
TGTGCCAGCAGTTACTCGGTGTTAGCGGGAGATACGCAGTATTTT
>TRBV10-3|-|-|TRBJ2-7
CAISESGHATYEQYF
TGTGCCATCAGTGAGTCGGGACACGCAACCTACGAGCAGTACTTC
>TRBV7-9|-|once|TRBJ2-3
CASSPSVPDTQYF
TGTGCCAGCAGTCCTAGCGTTCCAGATACGCAGTATTTT
>TRBV6-5|TRBD2|-|TRBJ2-3
CASSGRRGGGDTQYF
TGTGCCAGCAGTGGCAGGCGGGGGGGAGGAGATACGCAGTATTTT
>TRBV5-1|-|-|TRBJ2-7
CASSLAADAYEQYF
TGCGCCAGCAGCTTGGCGGCAGACGCCTACGAGCAGTACTTC
>TRBV9|-|-|TRBJ2-7
CASSAQAVQSSDTSYEQYF
TGTGCCAGCAGCGCCCAAGCGGTTCAAAGTTCTGACACGAGCTACGAGCAGTACTTC
>TRBV19|-|-|TRBJ1-4
CASSTRGVRSLEKLFF
TGTGCCAGTAGTACCCGCGGGGTGCGGTCTCTAGAAAAACTGTTTTTT
>TRBV5-5|-|-|TRBJ2-7
CASSLIQGNEQYF
TGTGCCAGCAGCTTGATACAGGGCAACGAGCAGTACTTC
>TRBV5-1|TRBD1|-|TRBJ2-7
CASSYGTGGYEQYF
TGCGCCAGCAGCTACGGGACAGGGGGCTACGAGCAGTACTTC
>TRBV25-1|TRBD2|-|TRBJ2-7
CASSEFSGGPSYEQYF
TGTGCCAGCAGTGAATTTAGCGGGGGACCCTCCTACGAGCAGTACTTC
>TRBV15|-|-|TRBJ2-5
CATSREQFRGETQYF
TGTGCCACCAGCAGAGAACAATTCAGAGGAGAGACCCAGTACTTC
>TRBV2|TRBD1|-|TRBJ1-1
CASSLTGGNTEAFF
TGTGCCAGCAGTCTTACAGGGGGGAACACTGAAGCTTTCTTT
>TRBV7-9|-|-|TRBJ2-1
CASSLVLGLYNEQFF
TGTGCCAGCAGCTTAGTTCTCGGACTATACAATGAGCAGTTCTTC
>TRBV19|TRBD2|-|TRBJ2-1
CASSIARTSGYNEQFF
TGTGCCAGTAGTATAGCTAGGACTAGCGGCTACAATGAGCAGTTCTTC
>TRBV10-1|TRBD1|few|TRBJ2-7
CASTEGQGYEQYF
TGCGCCAGCACCGAGGGACAGGGCTACGAGCAGTACTTC
>TRBV27|TRBD1|once|TRBJ1-1
CASTSQGQATFF
TGTGCCAGCACCTCTCAGGGACAGGCAACTTTCTTT
>TRBV7-8|-|-|TRBJ2-2
CASSFFSVTGELFF
TGTGCCAGCAGCTTCTTTTCCGTTACCGGGGAGCTGTTTTTT
>TRBV7-2|-|-|TRBJ1-1
CASSLNPRGNTEAFF
TGTGCCAGCAGCCTTAATCCCAGGGGGAACACTGAAGCTTTCTTT